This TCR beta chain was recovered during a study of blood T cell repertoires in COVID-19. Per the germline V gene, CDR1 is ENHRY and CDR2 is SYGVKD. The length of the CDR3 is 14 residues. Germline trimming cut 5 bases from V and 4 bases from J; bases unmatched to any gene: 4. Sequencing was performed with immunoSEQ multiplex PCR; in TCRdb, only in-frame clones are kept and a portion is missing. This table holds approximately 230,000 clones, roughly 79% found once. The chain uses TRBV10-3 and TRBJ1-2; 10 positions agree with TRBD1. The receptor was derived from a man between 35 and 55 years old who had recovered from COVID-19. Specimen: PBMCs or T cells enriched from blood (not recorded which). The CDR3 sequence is CAISQTGGGYGYTF. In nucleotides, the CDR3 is TGTGCCATCAGTCAGACAGGGGGCGGCTATGGCTACACCTTC.